This TCR beta chain appears in the sequencing data of a study of cytomegalovirus exposure and HLA in healthy donors (dated by TCRdb to about 2017). General notes on the study: An earlier analysis of roughly 630 of the donors reported about 250 Gb of sequence data and 117 million unique TCR beta sequences from some 180 million T cells. Around 320 gigabases of sequencing data and some 85 million unique TCR sequences were included in an early release covering several hundred HLA-typed donors. Among the roughly 390 genotyped donors, around 81% belonged to the genetic ancestry cluster associated with self-reported Caucasian donors. The study was designed to test whether signatures of past pathogen exposure could be identified by cataloging public T cell receptors. The T cell repertoires of 666 subjects were profiled by immunosequencing and related to cytomegalovirus serostatus. In addition to the first cohort of approximately 670 subjects, a separate validation cohort of 100 to 150 different subjects was used. High-throughput TCR immunosequencing, statistical association of individual TCRs with disease status, and machine learning were combined to predict cytomegalovirus infection status. A later analysis re-analyzed previously published TCR beta repertoires from roughly 600 donors and added high-resolution HLA genotyping to study TCR occurrence patterns. Rather than using new phenotypic data, the later analysis identified candidate immune exposures from TCR beta sequences and from how often those sequences occurred across donors. In an earlier analysis of roughly 580 of the donors, high-throughput TCR beta sequencing was used to judge whether each TCR beta V gene segment behaved as functional or pseudogenic. Alongside the repertoire data, information on donor age, sex, ethnicity and CMV serostatus was compiled. In a later genetic analysis, genome-wide SNP genotypes for 398 of the 666 donors were used, and that subset was treated as a discovery cohort. All discovery cohort repertoires had been generated on a single sequencing platform. HLA typing included class I and class II loci at four-digit resolution. Typing coverage varied by locus: roughly 629-630 donors for A, B, C, DRB1 and DQB1; roughly 500 for DQA1; around 610 for DPA1; more than 450 for DPB1. Roughly five DR-DQ haplotypes were handled as single units for association and clustering because linkage in the cohort was strong. On average, 235,054 unique TCR beta nucleotide sequences were sequenced per donor among some 430 genotyped donors of the cohort, with 15% to 20% of those sequences being non-productive. Broader findings and caveats from the paper: Linkage disequilibrium might explain the correlated functional status among segregating V segments, but an unknown experimental factor could not be ruled out. About 17 rarely observed V segments, including chromosome 9 orphons, were excluded from the earlier analysis of approximately 600 of the donors because counts were too low. An earlier analysis of approximately 590 of the donors showed that most TCR beta V segments appeared in productive rearrangements either about 87% or about 30% of the time, which broadly matched IMGT annotations. V-gene and J-gene trimming of TCR beta chains was associated with a missense DCLRE1C variant in a later genetic analysis, and the association was replicated in an independent cohort. HLA typing was unavailable for some donors at each locus, so association tests used only the typed subset. The authors suggested that the approach could potentially be extended to other disease states and immunological phenotypes. This cohort had only TCR beta chains sequenced, and the lack of alpha or paired-chain data limited which features could be detected. Cytomegalovirus status was reported to be diagnosed by the classifier with high specificity and sensitivity in both the original and validation cohorts. The study gave a list of 150 to 200 TCR beta chains associated with cytomegalovirus. A later genetic analysis reported fewer N-insertions in productive TCRs among donors in an Asian-associated ancestry cluster than the roughly 700-donor mean. Three of the identified cytomegalovirus-associated TCR beta chains were confirmed in vitro to be specific for cytomegalovirus antigens. A later analysis associated 15,000 or so TCR beta sequences with specific HLA alleles at a false discovery rate of 0.05. In a later analysis, several top co-occurrence clusters were reported to appear linked to parvovirus B19, influenza, CMV and Epstein-Barr virus. A cluster of highly shared sequence variants was judged likely to represent a technical artifact of the sequencing pipeline. In a later analysis, the rate of TCR association differed among HLA loci, with DRB1 alleles having the most associated TCRs and HLA-C alleles having the fewest. In a later analysis, HLA-associated TCR beta chains were found to be more clonally expanded and to have lower generation probabilities than equally common non-associated chains. Strong co-occurrence of HLA alleles, especially DR and DQ, made assigning TCR associations to individual alleles difficult. Sequencing depth was assumed to be roughly uniform across donors in the presence/absence analyses, though that assumption may not hold. A later analysis found that most CMV-associated TCR beta chains appeared HLA-restricted, with HLA associations seemingly driven largely by CMV exposure. The 87-base-pair reads could not distinguish some IMGT-functional V segments, including TRBV6-2 and TRBV6-3, so those segments were excluded. A further reported finding was that TCR beta sequences accurately predicted the HLA-A and HLA-B alleles for most subjects in the first cohort. Most TCR sequences were seen in very few donors, while some public TCRs were found in many individuals. The only immune exposure information available for the cohort was CMV serostatus.

Receptor libraries were prepared by the immunoSEQ multiplex PCR assay. For the multiplex PCR, a mixture combining 60 forward primers for TCR Vbeta segments and 13 reverse primers for TCR Jbeta segments was used. Amplification of the CDR3 region of rearranged TCR beta genes was performed with a multiplex PCR assay on genomic DNA. The Illumina HiSeq System was used to sequence the amplified TCR beta libraries as 87-base-pair reads. The authors' analysis ran thus. A later analysis tallied 70 million to 100 million unique TCR beta chains across the 666 repertoires, and about 12 million of those chains were shared by two or more donors. Raw reads were error-corrected and collapsed into unique sequences with a nearest-neighbor algorithm that merged closely related sequences to remove PCR and sequencing errors. Alignment of CDR3 sequences to IMGT reference sequences was used to assign V, D and J gene segments. For a sequence to be retained, a match of at least six nucleotides was required to both a V gene segment and a J gene segment. A rearrangement was called productive if the CDR3 had no stop codons and remained in frame with V and J, and every other rearrangement was called non-productive. Following IMGT convention, CDR3 was defined as the stretch from the second conserved V-encoded cysteine up to the conserved J-encoded phenylalanine. The earlier analysis of about 610 of the donors excluded any sequence lacking an unambiguous match to a single V gene segment. In an earlier analysis of approximately 500 of the donors, a V segment was called functional when productive rearrangements were above 56.7%, and segregating when the standard deviation between donors exceeded 5%. A statistical classification framework was built to diagnose cytomegalovirus status from the catalog of TCR beta chain sequences. In a later analysis, TCR nucleotide sequences were compared against IMGT/GENE-DB human TR gene sequences so that V and J genes could be assigned. The TCRdist pipeline was used in a later analysis to assign CDR3 sequences and most-parsimonious VDJ recombination scenarios. A later analysis defined each TCR beta chain by its CDR3 amino acid sequence plus V-gene family, and excluded reads lacking a unique V-gene family. A later analysis removed 592 highly shared, low-generation-probability nucleotide sequences to deal with suspected cross-contamination and a sequencing artifact. For each public chain, a later analysis derived a clonal expansion index from normalized ranks of inferred template counts within each repertoire. A later analysis computed generation probabilities with a VDJ recombination model fitted to out-of-frame rearrangements, and checked the results against IGoR. A later analysis scored TCR-TCR, TCR-HLA and TCR-CMV co-occurrence with hypergeometric tests, applying a repertoire-size bias correction to TCR pairs. To estimate false discovery rates, a later analysis permuted the HLA or CMV assignments 20 times. In a later analysis, co-occurring TCRs were grouped using DBSCAN, and TCRdist sequence similarity was added for clustering within HLA-allele-positive subsets. Repertoires with fewer than 30,000 or more than 120,000 public chains were left out of co-occurrence clustering, as were a handful of repertoires with anomalous nucleotide sharing. Imported from immuneACCESS, the table was reduced by TCRdb to in-frame sequences with V and J called. These copies leave out some clones; in studies compared against another copy, an unresolved V gene accounts for under half, and the cause of the remainder is not known. V, J and clone size reflect that table, while D and trimming were determined from the DNA. This sample lists under 200,000 clones; approximately 81% were detected once. Jointly, the top ten make up 0.77% of the sample.

About this clone itself: No antigen is known for it. Nothing much larger sits one base from this clone, and base qualities are not available.

In total, approximately 700 healthy bone marrow donors made up the cohort. At the time of sampling, every cohort member was nominally healthy, though immune exposures that went unrecorded were likely present. The donor tested CMV seronegative and was one of the 352 seronegative cohort members. A peripheral blood sample was collected from each donor, and TCR beta sequencing was performed on peripheral blood mononuclear cells. Genomic DNA extraction from the blood cell samples was performed with the Qiagen DNeasy Blood Extraction Kit. Measured from the cysteine to the phenylalanine, the CDR3 is 13 residues long. The sequence is cut down to CDR3 DNA, 39 bases in frame from base 1. The germline V gene sets CDR1 to SQVTM and CDR2 to ANQGSEA. The V end loses 7 bases and the J end loses 5 bases, and a stretch of 17 bases separates them.

The TCR was taken from a woman between 18 and 30 years old in good health and CMV-seronegative. Sequenced material: PBMCs. The rearrangement joined TRBV29-1 to TRBJ1-2; the D gene is perhaps TRBD1, from 6 matching bases. The CDR3 region: CSAEGGVSYGYTF. The DNA sequence is TGCAGCGCCGAGGGGGGGGTTAGTTATGGCTACACCTTC.